This paragraph covers one TCR beta chain sequence. The antigen remains undetermined. This entry belongs to a study of cytomegalovirus exposure and HLA in healthy donors. About the research overall: Early released data comprised 80 million or so unique TCRs from HLA-typed donors.

The CDR3 is 12 amino acids. V was pared by 10 bases and J by 8 bases, with 15 bases between. Germline lookup yields CDR1 ENHRY and CDR2 SYGVKD. Overall study findings and caveats: According to a later analysis, donors in an Asian-associated ancestry cluster reportedly had fewer N-insertions than the approximately 620-donor mean. HLA-A and HLA-B allele assignments for most subjects were reportedly predicted accurately using TCR beta sequences.

The PCR made use of 60 Vbeta and 13 Jbeta primers. The repertoire was sequenced with immunoSEQ multiplex PCR; TCRdb's copy has only in-frame clones and lacks some. The sample holds 40,000 to 55,000 clones. The rearrangement links TRBV10-3 to TRBJ2-1; D ambiguous. Sequencing input: PBMCs. This TCR was recovered from a male donor in good health and CMV-seropositive. In DNA, the CDR3 is TGTGCCACCTTAGAGTCAGGCGATGAGCAGTTCTTC. Its translation: CATLESGDEQFF.